This TCR beta chain was recovered during a study of cytomegalovirus exposure and HLA in healthy donors. Trimming took 1 base from V and 6 from J, leaving 9 bases between them. The CDR3 loop spans 13 amino acids. Germline CDR1 is SGHNT and CDR2 is YENEEA. The PCR was carried out with 60 Vbeta primers and 13 Jbeta primers. TCRdb's table, derived via immunoSEQ multiplex PCR, lists solely in-frame clones and lacks some. The sample gives more than 95,000 clones, around 77% of which show up once; over 7% is in the top ten. The material sequenced was PBMCs. The genes are TRBV11-3 and TRBJ1-1, with no clear D. The TCR sequence derives from a woman aged 40 to 55 in good health and CMV-seropositive. CDR3 in DNA: TGTGCCAGCAGCTTAGGTGGAGACTCTGAAGCTTTCTTT. Translating gives CASSLGGDSEAFF.